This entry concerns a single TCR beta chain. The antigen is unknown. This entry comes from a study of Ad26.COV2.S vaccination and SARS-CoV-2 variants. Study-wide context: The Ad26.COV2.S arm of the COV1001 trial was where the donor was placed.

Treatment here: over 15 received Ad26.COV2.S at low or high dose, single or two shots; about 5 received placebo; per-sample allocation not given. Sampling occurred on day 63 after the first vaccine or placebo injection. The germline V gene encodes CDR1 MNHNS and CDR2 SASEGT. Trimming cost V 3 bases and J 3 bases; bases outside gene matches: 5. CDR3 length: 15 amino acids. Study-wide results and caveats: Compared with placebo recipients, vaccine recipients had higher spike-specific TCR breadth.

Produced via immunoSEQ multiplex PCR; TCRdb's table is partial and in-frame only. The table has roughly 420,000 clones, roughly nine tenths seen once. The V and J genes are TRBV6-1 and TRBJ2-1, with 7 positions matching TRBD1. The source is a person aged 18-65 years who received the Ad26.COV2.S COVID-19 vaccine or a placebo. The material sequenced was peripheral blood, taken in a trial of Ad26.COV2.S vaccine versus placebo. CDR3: CASSERAGGYNEQFF. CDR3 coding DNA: TGTGCCAGCAGTGAGAGGGCAGGGGGCTACAATGAGCAGTTCTTC.